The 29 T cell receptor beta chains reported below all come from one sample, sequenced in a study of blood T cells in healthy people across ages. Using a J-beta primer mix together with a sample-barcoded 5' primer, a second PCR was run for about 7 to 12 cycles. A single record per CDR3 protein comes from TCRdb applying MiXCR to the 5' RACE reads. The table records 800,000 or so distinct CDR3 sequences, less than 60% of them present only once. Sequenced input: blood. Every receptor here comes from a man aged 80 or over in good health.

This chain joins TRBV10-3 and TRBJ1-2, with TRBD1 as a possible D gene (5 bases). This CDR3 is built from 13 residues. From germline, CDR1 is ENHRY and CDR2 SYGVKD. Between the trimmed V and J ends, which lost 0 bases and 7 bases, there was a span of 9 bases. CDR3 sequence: CAISESGVGGYTF. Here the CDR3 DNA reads TGTGCCATCAGTGAGTCGGGGGTCGGTGGCTACACCTTC.

The CDR3 spells CASSAEGGRETQYF. The CDR3 DNA reads as TGTGCCAGCAGCGCAGAAGGCGGAAGAGAGACCCAGTACTTC. The gene calls are TRBV9 and TRBJ2-5, with no clear D. The germline V gene encodes CDR1 SGDLS and CDR2 YYNGEE. This CDR3 is 14 amino acids long. The germline V and J ends were trimmed by 3 bases and 4 bases, with 13 bases remaining between them. Full variable domain (rest looked up from reference TRBV9 and TRBJ2-5): DSGVTQTPKHLITATGQRVTLRCSPRSGDLSVYWYQQSLDQGLQFLIQYYNGEERAKGNILERFSAQQFPDLHSELNLSSLELGDSALYFCASSAEGGRETQYFGPGTRLLVL.

Here the CDR3 DNA reads TGTGCCATCAGAGGACTAGTTGGCGAGACCCAGTACTTC. Translated, it gives CAIRGLVGETQYF. This sequence joins TRBV10-3 and TRBJ2-5, with 7 bases that match TRBD2. The CDR3 spans 13 residues. Germline V gene data show CDR1 as ENHRY and CDR2 as SYGVKD. Unmatched junction bases numbered 6, after V lost 6 bases and J lost 5 bases.

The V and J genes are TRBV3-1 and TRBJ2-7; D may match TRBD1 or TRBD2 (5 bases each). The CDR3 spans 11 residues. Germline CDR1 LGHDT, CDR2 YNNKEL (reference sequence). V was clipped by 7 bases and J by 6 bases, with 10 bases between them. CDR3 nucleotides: TGTGCCAGCACCGCGAGGGGCGAGCAGTACTTC. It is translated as CASTARGEQYF.

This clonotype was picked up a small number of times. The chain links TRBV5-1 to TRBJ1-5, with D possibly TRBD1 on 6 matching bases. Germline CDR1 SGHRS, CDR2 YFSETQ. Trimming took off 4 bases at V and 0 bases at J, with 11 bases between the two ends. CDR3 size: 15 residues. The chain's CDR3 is CASSPGTSSNQPQHF. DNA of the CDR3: TGCGCCAGCAGCCCCGGGACAAGTAGCAATCAGCCCCAGCATTTT.

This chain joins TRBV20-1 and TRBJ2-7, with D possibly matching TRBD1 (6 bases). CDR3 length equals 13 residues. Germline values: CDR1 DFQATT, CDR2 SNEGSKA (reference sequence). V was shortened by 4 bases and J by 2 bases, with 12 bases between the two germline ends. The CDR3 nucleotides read TGCAGTGCTAACCCGACAGGTGCCTACGAGCAGTACTTC. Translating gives CSANPTGAYEQYF.

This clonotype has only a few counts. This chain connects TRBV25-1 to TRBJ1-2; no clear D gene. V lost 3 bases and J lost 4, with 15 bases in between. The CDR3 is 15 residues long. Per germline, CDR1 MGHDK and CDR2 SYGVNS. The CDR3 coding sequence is TGTGCCAGCAGTGACCCGACCTCGATGTTCTATGGCTACACCTTC. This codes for CASSDPTSMFYGYTF.

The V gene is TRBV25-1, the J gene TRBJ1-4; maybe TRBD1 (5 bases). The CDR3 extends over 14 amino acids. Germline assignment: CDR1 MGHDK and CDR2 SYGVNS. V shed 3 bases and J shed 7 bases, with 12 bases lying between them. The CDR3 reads CASSDRGDSEKLFF. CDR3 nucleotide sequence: TGTGCCAGCAGTGATAGAGGGGATAGTGAAAAACTGTTTTTT.

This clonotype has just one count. The CDR3 coding sequence is TGCAGTCCATCACCCGCGGCTAGCGGGACCAATGAGCAGTTCTTC. Translating gives CSPSPAASGTNEQFF. The chain couples TRBV20-1 to TRBJ2-1; 9 nucleotides line up with TRBD2. V was pared by 8 bases and J by 6 bases, with 14 bases of the junction left unmatched. The CDR3 is 15 amino acids. CDR1 and CDR2 from the germline V gene are DFQATT and SNEGSKA (reference sequence).

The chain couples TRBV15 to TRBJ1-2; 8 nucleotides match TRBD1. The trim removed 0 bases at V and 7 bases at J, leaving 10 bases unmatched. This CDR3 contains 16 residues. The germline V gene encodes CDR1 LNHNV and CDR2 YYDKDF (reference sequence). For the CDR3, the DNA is TGTGCCACCAGCAGAGAGGGACAGGCCCCTTTGGGTGGCTACACCTTC. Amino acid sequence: CATSREGQAPLGGYTF.

The CDR3 sequence: CAWIGSQAFF. The CDR3 nucleotides read TGTGCCTGGATTGGCAGTCAAGCTTTCTTT. The chain combines TRBV30 with TRBJ1-1; D unclear. V dropped 4 bases and J dropped 9 bases, with 9 bases sitting between them. The germline gives CDR1 GTSNPN, CDR2 SVGIG (reference sequence). The CDR3 has 10 residues.

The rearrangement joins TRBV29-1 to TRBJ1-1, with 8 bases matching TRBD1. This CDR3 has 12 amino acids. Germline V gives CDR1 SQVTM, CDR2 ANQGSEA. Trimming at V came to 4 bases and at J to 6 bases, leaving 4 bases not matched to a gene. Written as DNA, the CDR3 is TGCAGCGTTGGGACAGGGATGGCTGAAGCTTTCTTT. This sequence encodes CSVGTGMAEAFF.

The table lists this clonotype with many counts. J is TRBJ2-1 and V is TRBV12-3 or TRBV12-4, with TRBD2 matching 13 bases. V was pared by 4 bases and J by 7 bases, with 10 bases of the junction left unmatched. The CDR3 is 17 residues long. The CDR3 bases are TGTGCCAGCAGTTCATTCCCCGGGACTAGCGGGACAAATGAGCAGTTCTTC. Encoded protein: CASSSFPGTSGTNEQFF.

CDR3 DNA sequence: TGTGCCAGCAGTTTGGCCGGACTGAGAAATGAGCAGTACTTC. Residues: CASSLAGLRNEQYF. V usage is TRBV12-3 or TRBV12-4 and J usage is TRBJ2-5, with a tentative D call TRBD2 (5 bases). Trimming pared 3 bases from V and 11 bases from J, leaving 19 bases between. The CDR3 has 14 amino acids.

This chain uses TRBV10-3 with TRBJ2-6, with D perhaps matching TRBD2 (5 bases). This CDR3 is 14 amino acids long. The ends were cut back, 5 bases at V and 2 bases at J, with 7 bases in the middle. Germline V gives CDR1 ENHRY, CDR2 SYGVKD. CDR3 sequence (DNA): TGTGCCATCAGTACGAGGGCTGGGGCCAACGTCCTGACTTTC. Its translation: CAISTRAGANVLTF.

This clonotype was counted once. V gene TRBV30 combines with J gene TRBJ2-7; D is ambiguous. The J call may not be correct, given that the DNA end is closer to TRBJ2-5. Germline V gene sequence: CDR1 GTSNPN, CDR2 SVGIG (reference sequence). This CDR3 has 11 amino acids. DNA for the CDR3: TGTGCCTATCAATCCGCGGAGACCCAGTACTTC. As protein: CAYQSAETQYF.

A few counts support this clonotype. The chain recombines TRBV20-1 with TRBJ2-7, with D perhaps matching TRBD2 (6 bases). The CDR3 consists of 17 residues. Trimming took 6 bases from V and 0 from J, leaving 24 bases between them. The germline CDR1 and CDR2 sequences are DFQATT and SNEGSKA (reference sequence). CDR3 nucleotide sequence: TGCAGTGCCCGACGGTCGGAGGGGCCGCCCCGCTCCTACGAGCAGTACTTC. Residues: CSARRSEGPPRSYEQYF.

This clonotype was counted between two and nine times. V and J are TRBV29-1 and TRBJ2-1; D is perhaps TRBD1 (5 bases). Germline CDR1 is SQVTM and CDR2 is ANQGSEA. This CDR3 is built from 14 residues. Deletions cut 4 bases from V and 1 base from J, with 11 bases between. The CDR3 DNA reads TGCAGCGTTGTCAGGGATCGTTCCTACAATGAGCAGTTCTTC. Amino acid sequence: CSVVRDRSYNEQFF.

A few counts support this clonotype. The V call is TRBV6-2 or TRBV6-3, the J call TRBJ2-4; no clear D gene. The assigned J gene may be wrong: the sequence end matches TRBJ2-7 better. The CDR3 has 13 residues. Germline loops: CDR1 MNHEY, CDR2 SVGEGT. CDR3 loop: CASSLEHRYEQYF. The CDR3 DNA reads TGTGCCAGCAGTTTGGAGCACCGCTACGAGCAGTACTTC.

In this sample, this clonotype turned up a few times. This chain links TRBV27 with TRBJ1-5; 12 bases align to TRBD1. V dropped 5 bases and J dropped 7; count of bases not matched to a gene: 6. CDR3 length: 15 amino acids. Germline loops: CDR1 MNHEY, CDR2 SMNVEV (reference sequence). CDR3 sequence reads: CASSPGTGGAQPQHF. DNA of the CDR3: TGTGCCAGCAGTCCCGGGACAGGGGGCGCGCAGCCCCAGCATTTT.

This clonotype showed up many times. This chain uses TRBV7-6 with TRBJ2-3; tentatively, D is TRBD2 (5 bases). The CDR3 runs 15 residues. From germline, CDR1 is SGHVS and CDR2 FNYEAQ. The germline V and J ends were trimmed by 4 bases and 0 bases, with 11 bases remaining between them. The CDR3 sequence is CASSSSGASTDTQYF. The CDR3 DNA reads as TGTGCCAGCAGCTCCAGCGGCGCTAGCACAGATACGCAGTATTTT.

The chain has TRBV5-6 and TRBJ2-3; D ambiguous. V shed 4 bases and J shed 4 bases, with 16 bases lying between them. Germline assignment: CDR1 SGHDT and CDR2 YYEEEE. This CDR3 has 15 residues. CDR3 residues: CASSLVQILADTQYF. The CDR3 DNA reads TGTGCCAGCAGCCTGGTCCAGATTTTGGCAGATACGCAGTATTTT.

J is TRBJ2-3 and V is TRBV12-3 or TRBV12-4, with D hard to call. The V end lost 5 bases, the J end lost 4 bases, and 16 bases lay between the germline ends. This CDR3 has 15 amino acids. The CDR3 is CASSPVTRTADTQYF. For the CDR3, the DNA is TGTGCCAGCAGTCCCGTAACCCGGACCGCAGATACGCAGTATTTT.

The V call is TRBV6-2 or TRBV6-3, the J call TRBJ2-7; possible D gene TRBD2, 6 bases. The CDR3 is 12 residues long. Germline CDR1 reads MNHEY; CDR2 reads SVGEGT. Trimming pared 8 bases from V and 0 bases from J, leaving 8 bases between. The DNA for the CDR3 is TGTGCCAGCGGGGGGAACTCCTACGAGCAGTACTTC. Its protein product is CASGGNSYEQYF.

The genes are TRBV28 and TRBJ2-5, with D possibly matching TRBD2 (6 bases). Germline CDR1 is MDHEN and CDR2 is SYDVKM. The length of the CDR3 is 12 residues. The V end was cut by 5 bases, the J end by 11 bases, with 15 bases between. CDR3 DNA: TGTGCCAGCAGTCCCCCCGGGGGAGAGCAGTACTTC. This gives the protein CASSPPGGEQYF.

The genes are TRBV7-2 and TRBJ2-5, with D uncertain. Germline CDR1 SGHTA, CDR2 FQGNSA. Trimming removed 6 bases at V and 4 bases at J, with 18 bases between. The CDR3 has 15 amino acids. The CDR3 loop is CASRIAVEIGETQYF. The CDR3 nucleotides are TGTGCCAGCAGAATTGCCGTGGAGATAGGAGAGACCCAGTACTTC. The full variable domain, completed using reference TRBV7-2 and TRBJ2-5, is GAGVSQSPSNKVTEKGKDVELRCDPISGHTALYWYRQSLGQGLEFLIYFQGNSAPDKSGLPSDRFSAERTGGSVSTLTIQRTQQEDSAVYLCASRIAVEIGETQYFGPGTRLLVL.

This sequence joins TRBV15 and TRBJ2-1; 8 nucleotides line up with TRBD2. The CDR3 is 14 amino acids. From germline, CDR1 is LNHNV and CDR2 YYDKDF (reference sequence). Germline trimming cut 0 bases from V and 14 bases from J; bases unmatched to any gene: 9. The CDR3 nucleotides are TGTGCCACCAGCAGAGATCTGAAGCGGGGGAGGGAGTTCTTC. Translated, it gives CATSRDLKRGREFF.

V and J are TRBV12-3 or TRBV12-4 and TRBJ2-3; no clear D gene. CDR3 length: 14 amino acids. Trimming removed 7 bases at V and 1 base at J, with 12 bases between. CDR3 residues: CASTQASGTDTQYF. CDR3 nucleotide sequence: TGTGCCAGCACCCAGGCCTCGGGCACAGATACGCAGTATTTT.

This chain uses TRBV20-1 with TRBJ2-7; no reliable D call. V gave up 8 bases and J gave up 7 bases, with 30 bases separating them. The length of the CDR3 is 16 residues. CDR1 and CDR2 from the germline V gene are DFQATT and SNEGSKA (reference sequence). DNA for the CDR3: TGCAGTCCTCACGATCCTCGTCGGACCTCCTACAATGAGCAGTACTTC. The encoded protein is CSPHDPRRTSYNEQYF.